This T cell receptor beta chain is drawn from a study of monozygotic twins with inflammatory bowel disease. Germline V gene data show CDR1 as DFQATT and CDR2 as SNEGSKA (reference sequence). This CDR3 is 14 amino acids long. cDNA synthesis was performed in eight separate reactions for each sample. For each CDR3 protein, TCRdb gives one entry from its re-call of the 5' RACE reads, without DNA. With 400,000 or so distinct CDR3 sequences in the sample, the ten largest clones hold roughly 2.2%. What was sequenced was blood. This receptor was identified in a human donor with ulcerative colitis or Crohn's disease, or a healthy co-twin of an affected twin (not recorded which). This chain links TRBV20-1 with TRBJ2-3; the TCRdb call, TRBD2, lacks DNA for checking. The CDR3 reads CSASTSGGVDTQYF.